What follows are 25 T cell receptor beta chains derived from one specimen sequenced in a study of T cell responses to AZD1222 COVID-19 vaccine. Assay: immunoSEQ multiplex PCR; the TCRdb copy retains only in-frame clones and omits some. The sample holds roughly 150,000 clones, around 88% seen once. The sample consisted of peripheral blood, taken on day 0 of AZD1222 vaccination. These receptors came from an adult in good health.

The chain has TRBV19 and TRBJ1-4, with D perhaps TRBD1 (6 bases). This CDR3 has 18 amino acids. V lost 3 bases to trimming and J lost 5 bases, with 22 bases between them. From germline, CDR1 is LNHDA and CDR2 SQIVND (reference sequence). CDR3 protein: CASSIRAGTWRGNEKLFF. The CDR3 region has the DNA TGTGCCAGTAGTATCCGGGCAGGGACCTGGAGGGGGAATGAAAAACTGTTTTTT.

V gene TRBV27 combines with J gene TRBJ2-7; 10 bases line up with TRBD2. CDR1 and CDR2 from the germline V gene are MNHEY and SMNVEV (reference sequence). The CDR3 is 15 residues long. The V and J ends lost 5 bases and 2 bases, in that order; junction bases with no gene match: 6. The DNA of the CDR3 is TGTGCCAGCAGTCTAGAAGCGGGAGGGGCCTACGAGCAGTACTTC. It is translated as CASSLEAGGAYEQYF.

The chain combines TRBV4-3 with TRBJ1-6; 9 nucleotides match TRBD1. V shed 0 bases, J shed 9 bases, and the junction held 6 bases outside the gene matches. CDR1 and CDR2 from the germline V gene are LGHNA and YSLEER. This CDR3 contains 16 residues. Written as DNA, the CDR3 is TGCGCCAGCAGCCAAGATAGGACAGGGGCGGGTTCACCCCTCCACTTT. Translated: CASSQDRTGAGSPLHF.

J is TRBJ2-1 and V is TRBV2, with D unresolved. V dropped 3 bases and J dropped 7 bases, with 10 bases sitting between them. This CDR3 is built from 13 residues. Germline V CDR1 and CDR2: SNHLY, FYNNEI. CDR3 DNA sequence: TGTGCCAGCAGTGAGCTAATGGGGAATGAGCAGTTCTTC. Protein product: CASSELMGNEQFF.

This clone was seen once. The rearrangement links TRBV7-9 to TRBJ1-2; 7 nucleotides agree with TRBD1. The CDR3 is made up of 14 amino acids. The J segment lost 4 bases and the V segment lost 5 bases, leaving 7 bases of the junction unmatched. CDR1 is SEHNR and CDR2 is FQNEAQ in the germline V gene (reference sequence). The CDR3 nucleotides read TGTGCCAGCAGCGGCCAACAGGGGAGCTATGGCTACACCTTC. Amino acid sequence: CASSGQQGSYGYTF.

This chain links TRBV5-4 with TRBJ2-1; 10 nucleotides line up with TRBD2. The CDR3 totals 14 residues. With V trimmed by 3 bases and J by 5 bases, 2 bases remained unmatched. Per germline, CDR1 SGHNT and CDR2 YYREEE (reference sequence). CDR3 sequence: CASSWTSGHNEQFF. The CDR3 nucleotides read TGTGCCAGCAGCTGGACTAGCGGTCACAATGAGCAGTTCTTC.

The V and J genes are TRBV6-6 and TRBJ1-6; 7 bases are a match to TRBD1. Trimming removed 5 bases from V and 8 bases from J; junction bases left unmatched: 6. The germline V gene has CDR1 MNHNY and CDR2 SVGAGI (reference sequence). This CDR3 is built from 14 residues. The CDR3: CASSGGQQHSPLHF. CDR3 nucleotides: TGTGCCAGCAGTGGGGGACAGCAGCATTCACCCCTCCACTTT.

This clone has only a few counts. CDR3 protein: CASSSKCLRSNYGYTF. The CDR3 bases are TGTGCCAGCAGCTCCAAGTGCCTTCGGTCCAACTATGGCTACACCTTC. This chain uses TRBV21-1 with TRBJ1-2. TRBV21-1 is recorded as a pseudogene. This CDR3 region has 16 residues.

The genes are TRBV7-7 and TRBJ2-5; 10 bases fit TRBD2. The CDR3 runs to 16 residues. The V and J ends lost 5 bases and 2 bases, in that order; junction bases with no gene match: 8. Germline V gene lookup returns CDR1 SSHAT and CDR2 FNYEAQ (reference sequence). The chain's CDR3 is CASSRHLAGAQETQYF. CDR3 DNA sequence: TGTGCCAGCAGCCGACATCTAGCGGGAGCTCAAGAGACCCAGTACTTC.

The genes are TRBV7-2 and TRBJ2-7; D perhaps matches TRBD2 (5 bases). V was clipped by 1 base and J by 5 bases, with 15 bases between them. Germline V gene data show CDR1 as SGHTA and CDR2 as FQGNSA. This CDR3 comprises 15 residues. CDR3 loop: CASSLDFGRANEQYF. Here the CDR3 DNA reads TGTGCCAGCAGCTTAGATTTCGGGCGGGCCAACGAGCAGTACTTC.

The chain recombines TRBV2 with TRBJ1-2; D is undetermined. Trimming pared 8 bases from V and 4 bases from J, leaving 20 bases between. This CDR3 contains 15 residues. Germline V lookup: CDR1 SNHLY, CDR2 FYNNEI. CDR3 nucleotide sequence: TGTGCCAGCGGACGAACGGCCTCGTCCACCTATGGCTACACCTTC. The encoded protein is CASGRTASSTYGYTF.

The gene calls are TRBV19 and TRBJ1-5; tentative D call: TRBD1 (6 bases). This CDR3 comprises 13 residues. Trimming took 3 bases from V and 5 from J, leaving 8 bases between them. The germline V gene encodes CDR1 LNHDA and CDR2 SQIVND (reference sequence). The chain's CDR3 is CASSMGGDQPQHF. CDR3 nucleotide sequence: TGTGCCAGTAGTATGGGGGGCGATCAGCCCCAGCATTTT.

This rearrangement joins TRBV19 to TRBJ1-2; 10 bases line up with TRBD1. V lost 7 bases to trimming and J lost 5 bases; unmatched junction nucleotides: 10. Germline CDR1 and CDR2: LNHDA and SQIVND (reference sequence). The CDR3 consists of 15 residues. This chain's CDR3 is CASKLSGTGDYGYTF. As DNA, the CDR3 is TGTGCCAGTAAACTTTCCGGGACAGGGGATTATGGCTACACCTTC. The full variable domain, completed using reference TRBV19 and TRBJ1-2, is DGGITQSPKYLFRKEGQNVTLSCEQNLNHDAMYWYRQDPGQGLRLIYYSQIVNDFQKGDIAEGYSVSREKKESFPLTVTSAQKNPTAFYLCASKLSGTGDYGYTFGSGTRLTVV.

The rearrangement joins TRBV11-2 to TRBJ1-1; 8 positions agree with TRBD1. The CDR3 has 17 residues. J gave up 4 bases and V 1 base, and 11 bases lay outside the gene matches. Germline-derived CDR1 and CDR2 are SGHAT and FQNNGV. This CDR3 reads CASSLAGTGRVRTEAFF. The CDR3 DNA is TGTGCCAGCAGCTTAGCCGGGACAGGTCGGGTTCGCACTGAAGCTTTCTTT.

The chain joins TRBV10-3 to TRBJ1-6; D is unclear. This CDR3 comprises 13 residues. In germline, CDR1 is ENHRY, CDR2 SYGVKD. Between the trimmed V and J ends, which lost 0 bases and 10 bases, there was a span of 7 bases. CDR3: CAISESEDSPLHF. Written as DNA, the CDR3 is TGTGCCATCAGTGAGTCAGAGGACTCACCCCTCCACTTT.

The rearrangement joins TRBV7-2 to TRBJ1-2; 7 bases fit TRBD1. The CDR3 consists of 15 residues. V lost 5 bases and J lost 4; bases outside the gene matches: 10. The germline CDR1 and CDR2 sequences are SGHTA and FQGNSA. The CDR3 is CASSIGTEGAYGYTF. Here the CDR3 DNA reads TGTGCCAGCAGCATAGGGACAGAGGGGGCCTATGGCTACACCTTC.

The chain combines TRBV4-3 with TRBJ2-7, with a possible D match to TRBD2 (7 bases). The ends were cut back, 3 bases at V and 5 bases at J, with 20 bases in the middle. Germline CDR1 LGHNA, CDR2 YSLEER. This CDR3 is built from 16 residues. The CDR3 spells CASSQGGTGTPDEQYF. DNA of the CDR3: TGCGCCAGCAGCCAGGGGGGGACCGGGACACCGGACGAGCAGTACTTC.

V is TRBV6-5 and J is TRBJ1-6; D unresolved. Trimming took 2 bases from V and 10 from J, leaving 9 bases between them. CDR1 and CDR2 (germline): MNHEY, SVGAGI. The CDR3 contains 13 residues. The CDR3 DNA sequence: TGTGCCAGCAGTTACATAGAAAAATCACCCCTCCACTTT. Amino acids: CASSYIEKSPLHF.

The chain joins TRBV19 to TRBJ2-7; D tentatively reads TRBD1 or TRBD2 (8 bases each). The germline CDR1 and CDR2 sequences are LNHDA and SQIVND (reference sequence). Trimming cost V 5 bases and J 2 bases, with 16 bases left between them. This CDR3 is 15 amino acids long. CDR3 coding DNA: TGTGCCAGTAGTGTAATAGCGGGACAGGCCTACGAGCAGTACTTC. Translating it yields CASSVIAGQAYEQYF.

The V call is TRBV29-1, the J call TRBJ2-6; 7 bases align to TRBD1. V shed 4 bases, J shed 0 bases, and the junction held 3 bases outside the gene matches. CDR3 length equals 15 residues. Germline-derived CDR1 and CDR2 are SQVTM and ANQGSEA. The CDR3 is CSVAGQRSGANVLTF. For the CDR3, the DNA is TGCAGCGTTGCGGGACAGCGCTCTGGGGCCAACGTCCTGACTTTC.

This chain connects TRBV6-5 to TRBJ1-2; the D gene is possibly TRBD1 (6 bases). The germline gives CDR1 MNHEY, CDR2 SVGAGI. The CDR3 has 13 amino acids. V was clipped by 5 bases and J by 0 bases, with 7 bases between them. CDR3 sequence (DNA): TGTGCCAGCAGTCGACAGGCTAACTATGGCTACACCTTC. Translated, it gives CASSRQANYGYTF.

The J gene is TRBJ2-7, the V gene TRBV5-4, with 7 bases matching TRBD1. Germline V gene lookup returns CDR1 SGHNT and CDR2 YYREEE (reference sequence). The V gene end was trimmed by 3 bases and the J gene end by 1 base; junction bases not matched to a gene: 7. This CDR3 comprises 15 residues. CDR3 DNA sequence: TGTGCCAGCAGCTATCAGGGGGAAGAATCCTACGAGCAGTACTTC. Encoded protein: CASSYQGEESYEQYF. Full variable domain (missing parts from reference TRBV5-4 and TRBJ2-7): ETGVTQSPTHLIKTRGQQVTLRCSSQSGHNTVSWYQQALGQGPQFIFQYYREEENGRGNFPPRFSGLQFPNYSSELNVNALELDDSALYLCASSYQGEESYEQYFGPGTRLTVT.

The chain's CDR3 is CASSQVWGYNEKLFF. Here the CDR3 DNA reads TGCGCCAGCAGCCAAGTATGGGGGTACAATGAAAAACTGTTTTTT. This chain joins TRBV4-1 and TRBJ1-4; possible D gene TRBD1, 5 bases. This CDR3 contains 15 residues. The V gene lost 1 base and the J gene lost 5 bases, with 11 bases spanning the gap. Germline lookup yields CDR1 MGHRA and CDR2 YSYEKL.

The chain joins TRBV11-2 to TRBJ1-1, with a weak D call TRBD1 (5 bases). The CDR3 has 15 residues. In germline, CDR1 is SGHAT, CDR2 FQNNGV. V was shortened by 5 bases and J by 4 bases, with 17 bases between the two germline ends. DNA for the CDR3: TGTGCCAGCAGCGCCACCCGGGGGGGTGGCACTGAAGCTTTCTTT. Amino acid sequence: CASSATRGGGTEAFF.

This clone occurred once. V gene TRBV30 combines with J gene TRBJ1-1; the D gene is possibly TRBD1 (5 bases). The germline CDR1 and CDR2 sequences are GTSNPN and SVGIG (reference sequence). The CDR3 contains 11 residues. V was cut by 2 bases and J by 6 bases, with 7 bases left in between. CDR3 region: CAWSSGAEAFF. In nucleotides, the CDR3 is TGTGCCTGGAGTTCGGGGGCTGAAGCTTTCTTT. Full variable domain (outside the CDR3, taken from reference TRBV30 and TRBJ1-1): SQTIHQWPATLVQPVGSPLSLECTVEGTSNPNLYWYRQAAGRGLQLLFYSVGIGQISSEVPQNLSASRPQDRQFILSSKKLLLSDSGFYLCAWSSGAEAFFGQGTRLTVV.